The sample holds a few counts of the clone carrying this T cell receptor (beta chain). The J segment lost 2 bases and the V segment lost 9 bases, leaving 12 bases of the junction unmatched. Per the germline V gene, CDR1 is KGHDR and CDR2 is SFDVKD. This CDR3 has 15 amino acids. This entry comes from a study of T-cell reconstitution after alpha-beta-depleted transplantation in children. Using unique molecular identifiers, the investigators prepared the TCRbeta library. TCRdb processed the PCR reads anew with MiXCR; each CDR3 protein has one entry. Altogether about 830,000 distinct CDR3 sequences are present, roughly 15% being singletons, with the ten largest covering around 5.3%.

The chain uses TRBV24-1 and TRBJ2-7, with TRBD1 matching over 7 bases. This specimen was PBMCs, mostly from graft donor cells, taken 360 days after TCRalphabeta/CD19-depleted stem cell transplant. The receptor comes from a male patient between 5 and 17 years old who had a stem cell transplant for acute lymphoblastic leukemia, so the T cells may come from the graft donor. In DNA form, the CDR3 reads TGTGCCACCCACCAAGGCGAGGGGGCCCCCTACGAGCAGTACTTC. Translating it yields CATHQGEGAPYEQYF.